A single sample gave rise to the 16 T cell receptor beta chains below, sequenced in a study of control samples from healthy donors and cancer patients. Profiled with immunoSEQ multiplex PCR; TCRdb holds only in-frame clones, not every one. Of about 89,000 clones in the sample, approximately 89% are singletons; the top ten hold under 25%. Sequences were obtained from blood. The receptor set was obtained from a man aged 30 to 45 in good health.

A few counts support this clone. The chain carries TRBV30 and TRBJ1-5; TRBD1 might be the D (6 bases). V was pared by 1 base and J by 2 bases, with 6 bases between. The CDR3 spans 13 residues. Germline V gives CDR1 GTSNPN, CDR2 SVGIG (reference sequence). The chain's CDR3 is CAWSGQGNQPQHF. CDR3 sequence (DNA): TGTGCCTGGAGTGGACAGGGCAATCAGCCCCAGCATTTT.

V is TRBV6-2 or TRBV6-3 and J is TRBJ2-5, with 7 bases that match TRBD1. Germline values: CDR1 MNHEY, CDR2 SVGEGT. This CDR3 is built from 13 residues. The V segment lost 5 bases and the J segment 4 bases; nucleotides outside the gene matches: 4. CDR3 residues: CASSTNRGETQYF. CDR3 nucleotides: TGTGCCAGCAGTACGAACAGGGGAGAGACCCAGTACTTC.

The rearrangement links TRBV10-1 to TRBJ2-3; perhaps D is TRBD1 or TRBD2 (5 bases each). This CDR3 is 15 amino acids long. Germline V gene data show CDR1 as WNHNN and CDR2 as SYGVQD (reference sequence). With 0 bases removed from V and 8 bases from J, the gap between germline ends came to 15 bases. The CDR3 DNA reads TGCGCCAGCAGTGAGTCAAGGGGTTCGGGGAGTACGCAGTATTTT. Translation gives CASSESRGSGSTQYF.

The chain couples TRBV7-9 to TRBJ1-5, with unresolved D. V was cut by 0 bases and J by 7 bases, with 4 bases left in between. This CDR3 comprises 12 residues. The germline V gene encodes CDR1 SEHNR and CDR2 FQNEAQ (reference sequence). CDR3 sequence: CASSLAGQPQHF. DNA of the CDR3: TGTGCCAGCAGCTTAGCTGGCCAGCCCCAGCATTTT.

The rearrangement links TRBV2 to TRBJ1-1, with D possibly TRBD1 on 5 matching bases. The CDR3 is 13 amino acids. The V gene's germline CDR1 is SNHLY and CDR2 FYNNEI. The V gene lost 9 bases and the J gene lost 3 bases, with 14 bases spanning the gap. CDR3 coding DNA: TGTGCCAGAGGGGCAGGAGGGGACACTGAAGCTTTCTTT. Its protein is CARGAGGDTEAFF.

The sample holds one count of this clone. V is TRBV27 and J is TRBJ1-1, with 10 bases fitting TRBD1. V lost 5 bases to trimming and J lost 1 base; unmatched junction nucleotides: 7. This CDR3 has 16 residues. The germline V gene encodes CDR1 MNHEY and CDR2 SMNVEV (reference sequence). The CDR3 DNA is TGTGCCAGCAGTCAGAGACAGGGGGCGCGGAACACTGAAGCTTTCTTT. Residues: CASSQRQGARNTEAFF.

Of note for this clone: The CDR3 does not end in the conserved phenylalanine or tryptophan, so this is likely a read error. The DNA is left out, because the CDR3 cannot be placed on it with certainty; the CDR3 is given as TCRdb lists it. The chain is built from TRBV28 and TRBJ2-7; the D call in the table, TRBD1, was not verified against the DNA. The CDR3 numbers 10 amino acids, ends counted. Germline assignment: CDR1 MDHEN and CDR2 SYDVKM. The chain's CDR3 is CASRPQQILD.

This clone was recorded only once. The chain couples TRBV19 to TRBJ1-1; D is unresolved. Trimming stripped 3 bases from V and 8 bases from J, with 13 bases between. CDR1 and CDR2 (germline): LNHDA, SQIVND (reference sequence). There are 13 residues in the CDR3. The CDR3 DNA follows: TGTGCCAGTAGTATCGCGCCAACTGGCGAAGCTTTCTTT. It is translated as CASSIAPTGEAFF.

V is TRBV5-1 and J is TRBJ2-1; perhaps TRBD2 as D (6 bases). Germline V lookup: CDR1 SGHRS, CDR2 YFSETQ. V lost 1 base and J lost 10, with 15 bases in between. CDR3 length: 14 amino acids. This CDR3 reads CASSLTSPGREQFF. CDR3 coding DNA: TGCGCCAGCAGCTTGACTAGCCCTGGTCGGGAGCAGTTCTTC.

The chain is built from TRBV24-1 and TRBJ1-2; 7 bases align to TRBD1. Germline V lookup: CDR1 KGHDR, CDR2 SFDVKD. The CDR3 is 14 amino acids. Trimming cost V 6 bases and J 3 bases; bases outside gene matches: 6. CDR3 bases: TGTGCCACCAGTCCGGGAGACAGGGACTATGGCTACACCTTC. Translating it yields CATSPGDRDYGYTF.

This rearrangement joins TRBV5-4 to TRBJ2-5; D not certain. Trimming cost V 0 bases and J 1 base, with 7 bases left between them. Germline V gives CDR1 SGHNT, CDR2 YYREEE (reference sequence). This CDR3 has 14 residues. CDR3 sequence (DNA): TGTGCCAGCAGCTTGGACGCCTCCCAAGAGACCCAGTACTTC. Protein sequence: CASSLDASQETQYF.

The V and J genes are TRBV6-1 and TRBJ1-3; 10 nucleotides align to TRBD1. The CDR3 consists of 14 residues. Trimming took 9 bases from V and 4 from J; bases not matched to a gene: 6. Germline CDR1 and CDR2: MNHNS and SASEGT. CDR3 sequence: CASLGQGLGNTIYF. In DNA form, the CDR3 reads TGTGCCAGTCTGGGACAGGGGTTGGGAAACACCATATATTTT.

The gene calls are TRBV6-2 or TRBV6-3 and TRBJ1-5; weak D call: TRBD1 (6 bases). V lost 6 bases to trimming and J lost 3 bases, with 15 bases between them. The length of the CDR3 is 15 residues. Germline values: CDR1 MNHEY, CDR2 SVGEGT. This CDR3 is CASSQSTGNNQPQHF. The CDR3 DNA reads TGTGCCAGCAGCCAGTCGACAGGCAACAATCAGCCCCAGCATTTT.

DNA for the CDR3: TGTGCCAGCCCGCTCCGGGACAGGGGCCCAGAGAGCTCCTACAATGAGCAGTTCTTC. It encodes CASPLRDRGPESSYNEQFF. This chain links TRBV27 with TRBJ2-1; TRBD1 matches 10 bases. The germline CDR1 and CDR2 sequences are MNHEY and SMNVEV (reference sequence). V shed 8 bases, J shed 0 bases, and the junction held 16 bases outside the gene matches. The length of the CDR3 is 19 residues.

This clone was counted a few times. As DNA, the CDR3 is TGCGCCAGCAGCGGACAGGGACGTCTGTTTTTT. It translates to CASSGQGRLFF. The chain uses TRBV4-1 and TRBJ1-4; 8 positions agree with TRBD1. Germline trimming cut 5 bases from V and 14 bases from J; bases unmatched to any gene: 4. This CDR3 is built from 11 residues. Germline assignment: CDR1 MGHRA and CDR2 YSYEKL.

The V gene is TRBV30, the J gene TRBJ2-6; D is undetermined. The CDR3 covers 14 residues. Germline lookup yields CDR1 GTSNPN and CDR2 SVGIG (reference sequence). V was pared by 0 bases and J by 3 bases, with 6 bases between. The CDR3 loop reads CAWSVSFGANVLTF. The CDR3 DNA follows: TGTGCCTGGAGTGTTAGTTTTGGGGCCAACGTCCTGACTTTC.